The 2 T cell receptor beta chains below were found in one sample sequenced in a study of blood T cell repertoires in COVID-19. Measured with immunoSEQ multiplex PCR; TCRdb has only the in-frame clones, and not every one. The table shows 50,000 or so clones, with approximately 80% occurring only once. The sample was peripheral blood. These receptors all come from a human donor with active or convalescent COVID-19. The donor label of this sample is uncertain.

For the CDR3, the DNA is TGTGCCAGCAGCTTGGGGGTTGGGGGGAATGAGCAGTTCTTC. This codes for CASSLGVGGNEQFF. This rearrangement joins TRBV7-8 to TRBJ2-1; a possible D gene is TRBD2 (6 bases). The CDR3 covers 14 residues. The germline V gene encodes CDR1 SGHVS and CDR2 FQNEAQ. The V end was cut by 3 bases, the J end by 7 bases, with 13 bases between. Using reference TRBV7-8 and TRBJ2-1 for the parts outside the CDR3, the full variable domain is GAGVSQSPRYKVAKRGQDVALRCDPISGHVSLFWYQQALGQGPEFLTYFQNEAQLDKSGLPSDRFFAERPEGSVSTLKIQRTQQEDSAVYLCASSLGVGGNEQFFGPGTRLTVL.

The chain is built from TRBV24-1 and TRBJ2-1; 13 bases line up with TRBD2. Per the germline V gene, CDR1 is KGHDR and CDR2 is SFDVKD. This CDR3 is 23 amino acids long. After removal of 3 bases from V and 8 bases from J, the junction contained 27 bases not matched to a gene. This chain's CDR3 is CATSDRGTGLSTTSGRAADEQFF. The CDR3 region has the DNA TGTGCCACCAGTGATCGGGGGACAGGTCTATCTACTACTAGCGGGAGGGCCGCGGATGAGCAGTTCTTC.